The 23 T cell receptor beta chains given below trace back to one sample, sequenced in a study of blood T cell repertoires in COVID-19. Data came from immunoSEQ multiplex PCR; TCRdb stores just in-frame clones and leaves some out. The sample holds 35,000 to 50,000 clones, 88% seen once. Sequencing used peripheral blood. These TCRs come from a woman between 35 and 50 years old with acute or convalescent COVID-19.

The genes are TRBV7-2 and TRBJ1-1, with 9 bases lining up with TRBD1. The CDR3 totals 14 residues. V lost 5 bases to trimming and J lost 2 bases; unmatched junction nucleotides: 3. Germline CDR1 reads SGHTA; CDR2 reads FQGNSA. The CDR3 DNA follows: TGTGCCAGCAGCCTACAGGGGGCTAACACTGAAGCTTTCTTT. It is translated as CASSLQGANTEAFF. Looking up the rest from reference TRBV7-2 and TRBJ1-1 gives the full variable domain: GAGVSQSPSNKVTEKGKDVELRCDPISGHTALYWYRQSLGQGLEFLIYFQGNSAPDKSGLPSDRFSAERTGGSVSTLTIQRTQQEDSAVYLCASSLQGANTEAFFGQGTRLTVV.

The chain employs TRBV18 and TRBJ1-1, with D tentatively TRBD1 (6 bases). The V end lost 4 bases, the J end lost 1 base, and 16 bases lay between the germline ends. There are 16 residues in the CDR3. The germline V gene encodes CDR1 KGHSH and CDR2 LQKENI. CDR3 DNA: TGTGCCAGCTCACTTACAGGGCCAGGTGAGAACACTGAAGCTTTCTTT. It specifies CASSLTGPGENTEAFF.

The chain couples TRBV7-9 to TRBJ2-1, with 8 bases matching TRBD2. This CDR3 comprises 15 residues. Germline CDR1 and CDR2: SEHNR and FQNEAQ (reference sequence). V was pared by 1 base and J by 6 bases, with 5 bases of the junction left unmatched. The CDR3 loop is CASSLGLAGLNEQFF. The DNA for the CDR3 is TGTGCCAGCAGCTTAGGTCTAGCGGGCCTCAATGAGCAGTTCTTC.

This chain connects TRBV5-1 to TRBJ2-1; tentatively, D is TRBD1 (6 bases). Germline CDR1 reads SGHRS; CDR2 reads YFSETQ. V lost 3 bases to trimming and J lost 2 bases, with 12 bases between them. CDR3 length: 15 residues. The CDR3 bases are TGCGCCAGCAGCTCGGCAGGGGTCCCCTACAATGAGCAGTTCTTC. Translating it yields CASSSAGVPYNEQFF.

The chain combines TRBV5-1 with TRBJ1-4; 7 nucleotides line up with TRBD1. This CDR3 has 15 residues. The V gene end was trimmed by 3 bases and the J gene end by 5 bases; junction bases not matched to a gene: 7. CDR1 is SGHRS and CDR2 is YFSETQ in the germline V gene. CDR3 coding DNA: TGCGCCAGCAGCTCCCCACAGGGGCCCAATGAAAAACTGTTTTTT. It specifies CASSSPQGPNEKLFF.

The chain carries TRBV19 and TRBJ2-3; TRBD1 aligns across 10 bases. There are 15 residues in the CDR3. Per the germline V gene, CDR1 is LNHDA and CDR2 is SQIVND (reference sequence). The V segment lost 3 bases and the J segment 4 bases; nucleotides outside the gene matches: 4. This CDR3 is CASSMDRGAADTQYF. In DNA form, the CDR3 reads TGTGCCAGTAGTATGGACAGGGGGGCAGCAGATACGCAGTATTTT.

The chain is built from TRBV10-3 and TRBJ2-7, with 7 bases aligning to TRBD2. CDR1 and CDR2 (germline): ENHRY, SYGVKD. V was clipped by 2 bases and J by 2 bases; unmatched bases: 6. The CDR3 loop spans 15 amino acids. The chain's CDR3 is CAISEEGLVPYEQYF. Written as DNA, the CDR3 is TGTGCCATCAGTGAGGAAGGACTAGTACCCTACGAGCAGTACTTC.

CDR3 amino acids: CASSLRGGASYEQYF. The DNA of the CDR3 is TGTGCCAGCAGCTTGAGGGGGGGAGCCTCCTACGAGCAGTACTTC. The chain combines TRBV5-6 with TRBJ2-7; D is possibly TRBD2 (7 bases). Germline CDR1 is SGHDT and CDR2 is YYEEEE. V was trimmed by 1 base and J by 0 bases, leaving 11 bases between them. The length of the CDR3 is 15 residues.

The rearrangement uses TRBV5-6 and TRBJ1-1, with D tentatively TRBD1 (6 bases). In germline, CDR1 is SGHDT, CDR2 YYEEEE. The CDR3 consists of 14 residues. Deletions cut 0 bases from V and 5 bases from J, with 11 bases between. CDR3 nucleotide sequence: TGTGCCAGCAGCTTGGACAGGGTTACGACTGAAGCTTTCTTT. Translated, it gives CASSLDRVTTEAFF.

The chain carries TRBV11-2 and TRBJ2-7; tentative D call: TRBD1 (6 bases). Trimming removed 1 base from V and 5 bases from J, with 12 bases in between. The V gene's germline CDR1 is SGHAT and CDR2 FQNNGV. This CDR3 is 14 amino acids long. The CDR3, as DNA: TGTGCCAGCAGCTTAGTTACAGGGTATAACGAGCAGTACTTC. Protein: CASSLVTGYNEQYF.

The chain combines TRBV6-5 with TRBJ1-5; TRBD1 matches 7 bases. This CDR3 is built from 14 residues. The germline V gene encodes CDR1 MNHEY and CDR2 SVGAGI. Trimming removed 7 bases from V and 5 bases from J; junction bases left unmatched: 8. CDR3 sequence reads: CASTGTVGYQPQHF. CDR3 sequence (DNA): TGTGCCAGCACGGGGACAGTTGGCTATCAGCCCCAGCATTTT.

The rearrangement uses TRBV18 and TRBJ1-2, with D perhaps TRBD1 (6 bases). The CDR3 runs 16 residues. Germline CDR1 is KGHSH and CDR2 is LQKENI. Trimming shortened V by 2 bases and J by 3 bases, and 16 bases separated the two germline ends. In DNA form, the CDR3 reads TGTGCCAGCTCACCAGGGACCGACAGGCTAGACTATGGCTACACCTTC. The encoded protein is CASSPGTDRLDYGYTF.

DNA for the CDR3: TGTGCCAGTAGTATCCCAGGGGTAGAGACCCAGTACTTC. As protein: CASSIPGVETQYF. The gene calls are TRBV19 and TRBJ2-5, with a possible D match to TRBD1 (6 bases). Looked up from germline, CDR1 is LNHDA and CDR2 is SQIVND (reference sequence). The CDR3 is made up of 13 amino acids. Trimming left V 3 bases short and J 4 bases short, with 9 bases between.

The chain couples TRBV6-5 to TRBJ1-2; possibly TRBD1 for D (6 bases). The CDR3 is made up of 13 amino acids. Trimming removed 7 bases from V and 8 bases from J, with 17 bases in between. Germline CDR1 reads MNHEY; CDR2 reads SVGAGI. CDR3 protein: CASTTGTSDGYTF. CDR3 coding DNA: TGTGCCAGCACCACAGGGACATCGGACGGCTACACCTTC.

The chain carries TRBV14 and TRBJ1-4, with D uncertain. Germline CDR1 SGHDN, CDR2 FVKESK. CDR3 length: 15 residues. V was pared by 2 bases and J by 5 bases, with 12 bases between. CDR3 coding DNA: TGTGCCAGCAGCCAAAATATTGGCCAGAATGAAAAACTGTTTTTT. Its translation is CASSQNIGQNEKLFF. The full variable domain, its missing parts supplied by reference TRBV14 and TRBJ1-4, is EAGVTQFPSHSVIEKGQTVTLRCDPISGHDNLYWYRRVMGKEIKFLLHFVKESKQDESGMPNNRFLAERTGGTYSTLKVQPAELEDSGVYFCASSQNIGQNEKLFFGSGTQLSVL.

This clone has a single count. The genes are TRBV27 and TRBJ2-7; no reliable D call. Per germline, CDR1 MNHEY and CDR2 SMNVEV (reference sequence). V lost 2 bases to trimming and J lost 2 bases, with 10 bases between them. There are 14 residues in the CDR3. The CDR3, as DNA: TGTGCCAGCAGTTTAGGGCAGGATCCCTACGAGCAGTACTTC. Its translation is CASSLGQDPYEQYF.

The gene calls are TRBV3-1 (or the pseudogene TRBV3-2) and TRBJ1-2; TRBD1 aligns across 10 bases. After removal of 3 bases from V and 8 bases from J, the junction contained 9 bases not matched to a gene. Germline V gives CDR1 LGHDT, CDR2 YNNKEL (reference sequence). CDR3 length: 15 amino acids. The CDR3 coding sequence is TGTGCCAGCAGCCATGACGGGACAGGGGCGGGAGGCTACACCTTC. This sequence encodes CASSHDGTGAGGYTF.

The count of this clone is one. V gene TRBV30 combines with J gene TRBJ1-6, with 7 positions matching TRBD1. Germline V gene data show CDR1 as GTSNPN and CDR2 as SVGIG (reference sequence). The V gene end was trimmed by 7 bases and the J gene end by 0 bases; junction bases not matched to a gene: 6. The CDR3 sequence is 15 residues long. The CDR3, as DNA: TGTGCCTCCCAGGGGACAGCCTCCTATAATTCACCCCTCCACTTT. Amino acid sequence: CASQGTASYNSPLHF.

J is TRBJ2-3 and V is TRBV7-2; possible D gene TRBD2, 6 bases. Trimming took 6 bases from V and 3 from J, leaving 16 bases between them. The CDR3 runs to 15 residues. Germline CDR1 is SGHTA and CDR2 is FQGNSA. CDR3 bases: TGTGCCAGCAGGTATAGCGGCCTGGGGACAGATACGCAGTATTTT. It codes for CASRYSGLGTDTQYF.

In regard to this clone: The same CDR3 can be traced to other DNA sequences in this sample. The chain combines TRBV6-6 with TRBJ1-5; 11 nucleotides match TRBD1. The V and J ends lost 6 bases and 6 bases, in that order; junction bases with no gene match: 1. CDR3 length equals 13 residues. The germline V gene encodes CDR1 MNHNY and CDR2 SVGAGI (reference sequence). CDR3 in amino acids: CASRDRGPQPQHF. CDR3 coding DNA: TGTGCCAGCAGGGACAGGGGGCCTCAGCCCCAGCATTTT.

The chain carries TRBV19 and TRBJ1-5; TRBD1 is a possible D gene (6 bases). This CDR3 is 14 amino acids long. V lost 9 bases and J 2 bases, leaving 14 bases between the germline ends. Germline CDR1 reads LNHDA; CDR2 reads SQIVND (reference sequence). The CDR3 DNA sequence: TGTGCCAGCTCGCGGGGGGGCGGCAATCAGCCCCAGCATTTT. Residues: CASSRGGGNQPQHF.

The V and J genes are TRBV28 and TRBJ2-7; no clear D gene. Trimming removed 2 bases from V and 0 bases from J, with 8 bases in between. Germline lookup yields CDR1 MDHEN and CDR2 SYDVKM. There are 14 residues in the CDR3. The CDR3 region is CASSLGQFSYEQYF. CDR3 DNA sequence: TGTGCCAGCAGTTTAGGGCAGTTCTCCTACGAGCAGTACTTC.

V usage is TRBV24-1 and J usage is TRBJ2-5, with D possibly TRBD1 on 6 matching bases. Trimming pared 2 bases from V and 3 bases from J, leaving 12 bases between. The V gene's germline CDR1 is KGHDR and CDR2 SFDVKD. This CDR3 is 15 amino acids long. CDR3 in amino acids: CATSDSGTHEETQYF. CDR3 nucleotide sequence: TGTGCCACCAGTGATTCCGGGACACACGAAGAGACCCAGTACTTC.